This T cell receptor beta chain comes out of a study of technical replicates of blood from several donors. Generated by immunoSEQ multiplex PCR, the TCRdb table keeps only in-frame clones and is missing some. The data show about 62,000 clones, around 87% seen once. CDR3 length: 15 residues. The chain carries TRBV21-1 and TRBJ2-7; TRBD1 is the table's D call and was not checked against the DNA. TRBV21-1 is designated a pseudogene. The sequencing sample was made of PBMCs. The clonotype originates from a human donor in good health. Some clones in this sample may be carry-over from other donors' samples. CDR3 bases: TGTTCCAGCAGCAGACAGGGGGCGACGGGGGAAAAGCAGTACTTC. Translating gives CSSSRQGATGEKQYF.